These 18 T cell receptor beta chains share one sample of origin, sequenced in a study of neoadjuvant nivolumab and ipilimumab in lung cancer. Measured with immunoSEQ multiplex PCR; TCRdb has only the in-frame clones, and not every one. This table holds roughly 28,000 clones, more than 75% found once. The source was tumor tissue, collected after neoadjuvant nivolumab, alone or with ipilimumab, at or shortly before surgery. The receptors here all came from an adult with non-small cell lung cancer.

The chain combines TRBV27 with TRBJ2-7, with TRBD1 as a possible D gene (6 bases). The V gene lost 4 bases and the J gene lost 4 bases, with 17 bases spanning the gap. This CDR3 has 15 amino acids. CDR1 is MNHEY, CDR2 SMNVEV, per germline (reference sequence). The DNA for the CDR3 is TGTGCCAGCAGTTCGCACCGTCAGGGGACGTACGAGCAGTACTTC. Translating it yields CASSSHRQGTYEQYF.

The chain is built from TRBV5-1 and TRBJ2-3; D possibly corresponds to TRBD2 (5 bases). The CDR3 consists of 13 residues. V shed 4 bases and J shed 6 bases, with 12 bases lying between them. CDR1 SGHRS and CDR2 YFSETQ come from the germline V gene. The CDR3 loop is CASSEGTIDTQYF. CDR3 coding DNA: TGCGCCAGCAGCGAGGGAACCATCGATACGCAGTATTTT.

The chain is built from TRBV29-1 and TRBJ1-2; the D is unclear. The CDR3 is made up of 14 amino acids. Germline V gene sequence: CDR1 SQVTM, CDR2 ANQGSEA. The V gene lost 0 bases and the J gene lost 1 base, with 9 bases spanning the gap. The CDR3 DNA reads as TGCAGCGTTGAAGATCGGACGGTTAACTATGGCTACACCTTC. It specifies CSVEDRTVNYGYTF.

J is TRBJ2-5 and V is TRBV5-1; 7 bases align to TRBD2. CDR1 is SGHRS, CDR2 YFSETQ, per germline. Germline trimming cut 0 bases from V and 4 bases from J; bases unmatched to any gene: 0. The CDR3 covers 13 residues. CDR3 amino acids: CASSLGLAETQYF. The CDR3, as DNA: TGCGCCAGCAGCTTGGGACTAGCAGAGACCCAGTACTTC. Full variable domain (rest looked up from reference TRBV5-1 and TRBJ2-5): KAGVTQTPRYLIKTRGQQVTLSCSPISGHRSVSWYQQTPGQGLQFLFEYFSETQRNKGNFPGRFSGRQFSNSRSEMNVSTLELGDSALYLCASSLGLAETQYFGPGTRLLVL.

The chain has TRBV30 and TRBJ2-1; D unclear. V was clipped by 0 bases and J by 4 bases, with 4 bases between them. CDR1 is GTSNPN and CDR2 is SVGIG in the germline V gene (reference sequence). The CDR3 covers 12 residues. The CDR3: CAWSVAYNEQFF. CDR3 bases: TGTGCCTGGAGTGTAGCGTACAATGAGCAGTTCTTC.

The chain has TRBV5-4 and TRBJ1-2; tentative D call: TRBD1 (6 bases). V was clipped by 7 bases and J by 4 bases, with 11 bases between them. Germline assignment: CDR1 SGHNT and CDR2 YYREEE (reference sequence). CDR3 length: 12 residues. CDR3 sequence: CASGRGAYGYTF. CDR3 coding DNA: TGTGCCAGCGGAAGGGGGGCCTATGGCTACACCTTC.

The rearrangement links TRBV7-2 to TRBJ2-2; the D is unclear. CDR3 length equals 14 residues. V was clipped by 1 base and J by 6 bases, with 9 bases between them. The germline V gene encodes CDR1 SGHTA and CDR2 FQGNSA. The CDR3: CASSLGSGSGELFF. As DNA, the CDR3 is TGTGCCAGCAGCTTAGGCTCGGGCTCCGGGGAGCTGTTTTTT.

V gene TRBV7-6 combines with J gene TRBJ1-1, with D hard to call. The CDR3 spans 13 residues. Germline assignment: CDR1 SGHVS and CDR2 FNYEAQ. V was shortened by 4 bases and J by 1 base, with 7 bases between the two germline ends. The CDR3 spells CASSSQENTEAFF. The CDR3 DNA is TGTGCCAGCAGCTCCCAGGAGAACACTGAAGCTTTCTTT.

The chain joins TRBV15 to TRBJ1-3; D ambiguous. The CDR3 runs to 16 residues. Trimming removed 1 base at V and 0 bases at J, with 10 bases between. Germline assignment: CDR1 LNHNV and CDR2 YYDKDF (reference sequence). The chain's CDR3 is CATSRGGSRSGNTIYF. DNA of the CDR3: TGTGCCACCAGCAGAGGCGGCAGCCGCTCTGGAAACACCATATATTTT.

This rearrangement joins TRBV2 to TRBJ1-2, with D maybe TRBD1 (6 bases). The germline V and J ends were trimmed by 0 bases and 6 bases, with 14 bases remaining between them. The CDR3 length is 15 residues. Germline CDR1 SNHLY, CDR2 FYNNEI. The chain's CDR3 is CASSEALGAQDGYTF. The DNA for the CDR3 is TGTGCCAGCAGTGAAGCGCTGGGGGCGCAGGATGGCTACACCTTC. Together with reference TRBV2 and TRBJ1-2, the CDR3 gives the full variable domain: EPEVTQTPSHQVTQMGQEVILRCVPISNHLYFYWYRQILGQKVEFLVSFYNNEISEKSEIFDDQFSVERPDGSNFTLKIRSTKLEDSAMYFCASSEALGAQDGYTFGSGTRLTVV.

Concerning this clone: The junction and the germline gene differ at one end; a read error may be behind it. This rearrangement joins TRBV5-4 to TRBJ1-2; D perhaps matches TRBD1 (5 bases). The V gene's germline CDR1 is SGHNT and CDR2 YYREEE (reference sequence). The CDR3 loop spans 11 amino acids. CDR3 region: CACSTGNGYTF. The CDR3 region has the DNA TGTGCCTGCAGCACAGGAAATGGCTACACCTTC.

This clone came up once. The J gene is TRBJ2-1, the V gene TRBV29-1; 12 bases are a match to TRBD2. The CDR3 has 16 amino acids. The germline V gene encodes CDR1 SQVTM and CDR2 ANQGSEA. Losses at the gene ends were 7 bases for V and 10 bases for J; bases not matched to a gene: 17. CDR3 nucleotides: TGCAGCGCGACTTGGACTAGCGGGGTGGTCTTTGGCGAGCAGTTCTTC. Its protein product is CSATWTSGVVFGEQFF.

Sample share makes this clone medium-sized. This sequence joins TRBV5-4 and TRBJ2-1; D gene ambiguous. The CDR3 is 13 residues long. Germline V gives CDR1 SGHNT, CDR2 YYREEE (reference sequence). The germline V and J ends were trimmed by 3 bases and 5 bases, with 9 bases remaining between them. The CDR3 is CASSSGRNNEQFF. The CDR3 DNA sequence: TGTGCCAGCAGCTCCGGACGTAACAATGAGCAGTTCTTC.

Only a few counts were recorded for this clone. This chain links TRBV5-1 with TRBJ2-3; TRBD2 aligns across 10 bases. From germline, CDR1 is SGHRS and CDR2 YFSETQ. The CDR3 sequence is 14 residues long. V was clipped by 3 bases and J by 3 bases; unmatched bases: 1. In DNA form, the CDR3 reads TGCGCCAGCAGCTCTAGCGGGGGAACAGATACGCAGTATTTT. It translates to CASSSSGGTDTQYF.

This clone was seen a few times. The genes are TRBV30 and TRBJ2-2; 8 bases fit TRBD2. Germline CDR1 reads GTSNPN; CDR2 reads SVGIG (reference sequence). This CDR3 contains 14 residues. J gave up 4 bases and V 3 bases, and 4 bases lay outside the gene matches. The CDR3 DNA sequence: TGTGCCTGGAGCGGGGGGGGCGTCACCGGGGAGCTGTTTTTT. It encodes CAWSGGGVTGELFF.

This clone is medium-sized within its sample. CDR3 amino acids: CASSLDPGGEKLFF. The CDR3 nucleotides read TGTGCCAGCAGCTTAGACCCGGGGGGTGAAAAACTGTTTTTT. The V and J genes are TRBV5-4 and TRBJ1-4; tentative D call: TRBD1 (5 bases). The germline V gene has CDR1 SGHNT and CDR2 YYREEE (reference sequence). The CDR3 runs to 14 residues. V shed 2 bases and J shed 7 bases, with 12 bases lying between them.

This clone was recorded once. This chain links TRBV6-5 with TRBJ2-7; the match to TRBD1 covers 7 bases. The CDR3 is made up of 13 amino acids. J lost 1 base, V lost 7 bases, and 4 bases had no gene match. From germline, CDR1 is MNHEY and CDR2 SVGAGI. CDR3 region: CASTQTGSYEQYF. The CDR3 bases are TGTGCCAGCACCCAGACAGGGTCCTACGAGCAGTACTTC.

This chain uses TRBV6-1 with TRBJ1-5, with D possibly being TRBD1 (5 bases). Between the trimmed V and J ends, which lost 4 bases and 3 bases, there was a span of 13 bases. Per germline, CDR1 MNHNS and CDR2 SASEGT. The CDR3 has 15 residues. CDR3 sequence (DNA): TGTGCCAGCAGTGGCGACTGGGGGTTCAATCAGCCCCAGCATTTT. It codes for CASSGDWGFNQPQHF.